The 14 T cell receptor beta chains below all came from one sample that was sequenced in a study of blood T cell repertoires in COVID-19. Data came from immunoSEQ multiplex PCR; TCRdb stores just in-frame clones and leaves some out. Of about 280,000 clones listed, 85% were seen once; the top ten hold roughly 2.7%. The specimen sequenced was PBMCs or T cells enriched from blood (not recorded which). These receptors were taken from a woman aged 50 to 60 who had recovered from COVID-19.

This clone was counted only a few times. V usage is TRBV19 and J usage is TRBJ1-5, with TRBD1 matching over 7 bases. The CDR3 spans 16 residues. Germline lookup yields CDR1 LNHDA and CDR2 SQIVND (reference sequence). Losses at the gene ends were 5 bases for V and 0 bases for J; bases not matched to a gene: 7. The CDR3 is CASSPLGQFSNQPQHF. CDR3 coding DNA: TGTGCCAGTAGTCCGCTGGGACAGTTTAGCAATCAGCCCCAGCATTTT. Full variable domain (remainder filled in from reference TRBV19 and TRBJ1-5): DGGITQSPKYLFRKEGQNVTLSCEQNLNHDAMYWYRQDPGQGLRLIYYSQIVNDFQKGDIAEGYSVSREKKESFPLTVTSAQKNPTAFYLCASSPLGQFSNQPQHFGDGTRLSIL.

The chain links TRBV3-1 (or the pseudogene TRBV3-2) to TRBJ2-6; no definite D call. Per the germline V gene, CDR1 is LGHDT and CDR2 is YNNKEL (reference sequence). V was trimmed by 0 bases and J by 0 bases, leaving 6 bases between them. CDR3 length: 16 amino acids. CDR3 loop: CASSQDISSGANVLTF. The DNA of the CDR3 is TGTGCCAGCAGCCAAGATATTAGCTCTGGGGCCAACGTCCTGACTTTC.

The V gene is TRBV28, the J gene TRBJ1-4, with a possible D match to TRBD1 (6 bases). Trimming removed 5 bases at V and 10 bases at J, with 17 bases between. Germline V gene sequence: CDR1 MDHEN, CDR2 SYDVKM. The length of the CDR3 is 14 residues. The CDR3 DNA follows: TGTGCCAGCAGTATGGACAGCAACATAGGAAAACTGTTTTTT. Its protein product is CASSMDSNIGKLFF.

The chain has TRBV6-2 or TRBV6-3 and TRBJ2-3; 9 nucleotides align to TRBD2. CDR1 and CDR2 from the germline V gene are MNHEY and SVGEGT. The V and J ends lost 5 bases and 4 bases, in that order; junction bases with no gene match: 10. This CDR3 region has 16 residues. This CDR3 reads CASSTLAGVNPDTQYF. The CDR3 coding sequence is TGTGCCAGCAGTACCTTAGCGGGAGTAAATCCAGATACGCAGTATTTT.

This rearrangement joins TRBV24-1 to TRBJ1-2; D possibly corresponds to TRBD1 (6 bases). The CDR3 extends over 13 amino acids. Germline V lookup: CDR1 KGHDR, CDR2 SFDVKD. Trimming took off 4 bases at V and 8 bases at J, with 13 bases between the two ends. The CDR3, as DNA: TGTGCCACCAGTGACAGGGGTTTGCGCGGCTACACCTTC. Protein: CATSDRGLRGYTF.

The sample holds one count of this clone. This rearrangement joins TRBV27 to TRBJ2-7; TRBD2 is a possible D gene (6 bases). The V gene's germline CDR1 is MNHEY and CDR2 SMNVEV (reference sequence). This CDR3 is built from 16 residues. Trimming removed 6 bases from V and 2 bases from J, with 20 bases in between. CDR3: CASRPRVAVDAYEQYF. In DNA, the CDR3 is TGTGCCAGCAGGCCAAGAGTAGCGGTTGACGCCTACGAGCAGTACTTC.

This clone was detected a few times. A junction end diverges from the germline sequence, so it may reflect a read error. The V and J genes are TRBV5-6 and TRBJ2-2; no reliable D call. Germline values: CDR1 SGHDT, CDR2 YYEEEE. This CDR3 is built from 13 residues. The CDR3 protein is CASSPDDTRELFF. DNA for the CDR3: TGTGCCAGCAGCCCTGACGACACCCGGGAGCTGTTTTTT.

The CDR3 sequence: CASSSDRGKETQYF. In DNA, the CDR3 is TGTGCCAGCAGCTCGGACAGGGGTAAAGAGACCCAGTACTTC. The chain links TRBV7-7 to TRBJ2-5, with 9 positions matching TRBD1. The CDR3 spans 14 residues. The V gene end was trimmed by 4 bases and the J gene end by 3 bases; junction bases not matched to a gene: 3. Germline values: CDR1 SSHAT, CDR2 FNYEAQ (reference sequence).

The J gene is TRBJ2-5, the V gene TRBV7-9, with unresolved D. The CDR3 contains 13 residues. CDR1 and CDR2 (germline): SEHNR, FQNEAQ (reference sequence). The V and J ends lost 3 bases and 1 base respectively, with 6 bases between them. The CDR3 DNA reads TGTGCCAGCAGCTTGATCGGCCAAGAGACCCAGTACTTC. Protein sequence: CASSLIGQETQYF.

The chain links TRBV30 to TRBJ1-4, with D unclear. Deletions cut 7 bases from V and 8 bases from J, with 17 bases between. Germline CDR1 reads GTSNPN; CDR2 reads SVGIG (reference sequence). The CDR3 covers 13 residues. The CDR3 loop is CALEISSGEKLFF. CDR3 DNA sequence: TGTGCCTTAGAGATCAGTTCGGGGGAAAAACTGTTTTTT. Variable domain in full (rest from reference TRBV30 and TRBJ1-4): SQTIHQWPATLVQPVGSPLSLECTVEGTSNPNLYWYRQAAGRGLQLLFYSVGIGQISSEVPQNLSASRPQDRQFILSSKKLLLSDSGFYLCALEISSGEKLFFGSGTQLSVL.

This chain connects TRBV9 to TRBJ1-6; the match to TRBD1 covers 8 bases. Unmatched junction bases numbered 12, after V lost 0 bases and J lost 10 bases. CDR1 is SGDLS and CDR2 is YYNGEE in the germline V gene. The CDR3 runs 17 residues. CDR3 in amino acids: CASSVGPMTGASSPLHF. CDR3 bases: TGTGCCAGCAGCGTAGGCCCCATGACAGGGGCCAGCTCACCCCTCCACTTT.

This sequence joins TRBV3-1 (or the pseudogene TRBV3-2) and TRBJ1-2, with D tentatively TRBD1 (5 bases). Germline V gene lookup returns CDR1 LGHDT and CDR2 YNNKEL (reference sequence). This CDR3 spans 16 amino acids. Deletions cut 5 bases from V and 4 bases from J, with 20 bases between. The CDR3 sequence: CASSELEGAGRYGYTF. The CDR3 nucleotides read TGTGCCAGCAGCGAGCTTGAGGGCGCGGGGCGCTATGGCTACACCTTC.

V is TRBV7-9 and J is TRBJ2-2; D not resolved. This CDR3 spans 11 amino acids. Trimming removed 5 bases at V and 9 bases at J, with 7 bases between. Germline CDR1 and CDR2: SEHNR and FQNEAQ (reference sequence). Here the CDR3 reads CASSPLRELFF. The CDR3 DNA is TGTGCCAGCAGCCCTCTTCGGGAGCTGTTTTTT.

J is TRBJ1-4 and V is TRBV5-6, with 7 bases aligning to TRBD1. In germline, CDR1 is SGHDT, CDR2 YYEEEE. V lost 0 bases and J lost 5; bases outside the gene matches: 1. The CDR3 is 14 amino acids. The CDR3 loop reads CASSLDRGNEKLFF. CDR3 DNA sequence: TGTGCCAGCAGCTTGGACAGGGGAAATGAAAAACTGTTTTTT.